These 30 T cell receptor beta chains originate from one sample sequenced in a study of shared clonotypes between healthy human individuals. Method: immunoSEQ multiplex PCR; TCRdb's copy keeps in-frame clones and lacks some. The sample shows around 510,000 clones, around 81% of them seen only once. Sequenced sample: PBMCs. The receptors were sampled from a woman between 35 and 50 years old in good health. Some clones in this sample may be carry-over from other donors' samples.

The V call is TRBV19, the J call TRBJ1-2; D is perhaps TRBD1 (5 bases). Looked up from germline, CDR1 is LNHDA and CDR2 is SQIVND (reference sequence). The CDR3 is made up of 15 amino acids. Between the trimmed V and J ends, which lost 3 bases and 7 bases, there was a span of 18 bases. The CDR3 loop is CASSITRGTVGGYTF. Here the CDR3 DNA reads TGTGCCAGTAGTATTACTCGGGGGACGGTCGGTGGCTACACCTTC.

The chain carries TRBV18 and TRBJ1-1; 8 bases agree with TRBD1. Germline V gene sequence: CDR1 KGHSH, CDR2 LQKENI. With 4 bases clipped from V and 4 bases from J, the junction kept 8 bases outside the gene matches. This CDR3 has 15 residues. In DNA form, the CDR3 reads TGTGCCAGCTCACTCGGACAGGGTGGGACCACTGAAGCTTTCTTT. This sequence encodes CASSLGQGGTTEAFF.

This chain connects TRBV5-6 to TRBJ1-1; the D is unclear. CDR1 and CDR2 from the germline V gene are SGHDT and YYEEEE. The CDR3 spans 13 residues. V was pared by 5 bases and J by 5 bases, with 13 bases between. CDR3 bases: TGTGCCAGCAGGATACTTACGGGGACTGAAGCTTTCTTT. It translates to CASRILTGTEAFF.

The rearrangement joins TRBV25-1 to TRBJ1-5, with D uncertain. V lost 1 base, J lost 4 bases, and 5 bases lay in between. The CDR3 extends over 13 amino acids. The germline CDR1 and CDR2 sequences are MGHDK and SYGVNS. The CDR3 loop is CASSEWGNQPQHF. The CDR3 DNA follows: TGTGCCAGCAGTGAATGGGGAAATCAGCCCCAGCATTTT.

V gene TRBV28 combines with J gene TRBJ2-1; D perhaps matches TRBD2 (6 bases). Trimming stripped 3 bases from V and 6 bases from J, with 9 bases between. CDR3 size: 13 residues. CDR1 is MDHEN, CDR2 SYDVKM, per germline. For the CDR3, the DNA is TGTGCCAGCAGTTTGGGAGGACCCAATGAGCAGTTCTTC. Protein sequence: CASSLGGPNEQFF.

In nucleotides, the CDR3 is TGCGCCAGCAGCCAAGGACTTAAAGAGACCCAGTACTTC. It is translated as CASSQGLKETQYF. This rearrangement joins TRBV4-1 to TRBJ2-5; D remains unclear. The CDR3 contains 13 residues. Germline values: CDR1 MGHRA, CDR2 YSYEKL. V lost 1 base, J lost 3 bases, and 6 bases lay in between.

This chain links TRBV18 with TRBJ1-6; D uncertain. CDR1 and CDR2 (germline): KGHSH, LQKENI. This CDR3 is 13 amino acids long. V was clipped by 1 base and J by 5 bases, with 3 bases between them. CDR3 nucleotides: TGTGCCAGCTCACCACAAGATAATTCACCCCTCCACTTT. Translating gives CASSPQDNSPLHF.

A word on this clone: A read error may be the cause here, since a much bigger clone is one base away. For the CDR3, the DNA is TGTGCTAACCCAGGACGGGGGGACACCGGGGAGCTGTTTTTT. Amino acid sequence: CANPGRGDTGELFF. The chain couples TRBV7-7 to TRBJ2-2; 7 nucleotides agree with TRBD2. CDR1 is SSHAT and CDR2 is FNYEAQ in the germline V gene (reference sequence). This CDR3 is 14 amino acids long.

V usage is TRBV28 and J usage is TRBJ2-7; tentatively, D is TRBD1 or TRBD2 (7 bases each). This CDR3 is 12 amino acids long. Germline V gives CDR1 MDHEN, CDR2 SYDVKM. The germline V and J ends were trimmed by 8 bases and 6 bases, with 14 bases remaining between them. The CDR3 DNA follows: TGTGCCAGCCTAAGGGAGGGGGCCGAGCAGTACTTC. The encoded protein is CASLREGAEQYF.

As for this clone: The junction and the germline gene differ at one end; a read error may be behind it. The sample has other DNA sequences that encode this CDR3 too. The V call is TRBV6-4, the J call TRBJ2-2; 7 bases are shared with TRBD2. In germline, CDR1 is MRHNA, CDR2 SNTAGT. This CDR3 spans 14 amino acids. Here the CDR3 reads CASSAGVETGELFF. CDR3 in DNA: TGTGCCAGCTCTGCGGGAGTGGAGACCGGGGAACTGTTTTTT.

This clone appeared a few times. The genes are TRBV30 and TRBJ2-1; 11 nucleotides line up with TRBD2. CDR1 and CDR2 from the germline V gene are GTSNPN and SVGIG (reference sequence). The CDR3 runs to 15 residues. After removal of 0 bases from V and 5 bases from J, the junction contained 3 bases not matched to a gene. DNA of the CDR3: TGTGCCTGGAGTGTTTTTAGCGGGAGGGACAATGAGCAGTTCTTC. Protein: CAWSVFSGRDNEQFF.

Here the CDR3 reads CASSFRTSGDNEQFF. DNA of the CDR3: TGTGCCAGCAGCTTCCGGACTAGCGGAGACAATGAGCAGTTCTTC. The chain recombines TRBV7-2 with TRBJ2-1; 10 nucleotides match TRBD2. There are 15 residues in the CDR3. With V trimmed by 3 bases and J by 5 bases, 4 bases remained unmatched. Germline V CDR1 and CDR2: SGHTA, FQGNSA.

For this clone: One end of the junction varies from germline; a read error may be responsible. The chain recombines TRBV29-1 with TRBJ2-3; possible D gene TRBD2, 5 bases. CDR3 length: 13 residues. Germline-derived CDR1 and CDR2 are SQVTM and ANQGSEA. The DNA for the CDR3 is TGCAGCGGGGAGAGCTACTTCACAGATACGCAGTGTTTT. It specifies CSGESYFTDTQCF.

The chain joins TRBV5-1 to TRBJ2-7, with D tentatively TRBD1 (6 bases). CDR1 and CDR2 (germline): SGHRS, YFSETQ. Trimming took 5 bases from V and 4 from J, leaving 19 bases between them. CDR3 length: 15 amino acids. In nucleotides, the CDR3 is TGCGCCAGCAGTCGGACGACAGGCTTGAAATACGAGCAGTACTTC. This codes for CASSRTTGLKYEQYF.

The rearrangement joins TRBV18 to TRBJ2-7; possible D gene TRBD2, 5 bases. The CDR3 has 14 residues. V was pared by 1 base and J by 2 bases, with 9 bases between. Germline values: CDR1 KGHSH, CDR2 LQKENI. The CDR3 is CASSPLLGTYEQYF. DNA of the CDR3: TGTGCCAGCTCACCACTACTAGGAACCTACGAGCAGTACTTC.

V gene TRBV27 combines with J gene TRBJ2-7, with 9 bases lining up with TRBD2. The CDR3 is 14 amino acids. Trimming cost V 6 bases and J 3 bases; bases outside gene matches: 6. Germline V lookup: CDR1 MNHEY, CDR2 SMNVEV (reference sequence). The CDR3 coding sequence is TGTGCCAGCAGCAGAGGCGGGGGGGGCTACGAGCAGTACTTC. Translating gives CASSRGGGGYEQYF.

The gene calls are TRBV27 and TRBJ1-1; 7 bases line up with TRBD1. CDR3 length: 13 amino acids. Germline loops: CDR1 MNHEY, CDR2 SMNVEV (reference sequence). V lost 5 bases, J lost 3 bases, and 3 bases stayed unmatched. The CDR3 DNA reads TGTGCCAGCAGTATTACAGGGGACACTGAAGCTTTCTTT. This sequence encodes CASSITGDTEAFF.

The genes are TRBV19 and TRBJ2-7; D unresolved. The CDR3 contains 14 residues. Trimming removed 4 bases from V and 2 bases from J, with 12 bases in between. Germline V gene sequence: CDR1 LNHDA, CDR2 SQIVND (reference sequence). CDR3: CASSTQTGPYEQYF. The CDR3 DNA is TGTGCCAGTAGTACTCAAACCGGACCCTACGAGCAGTACTTC.

The chain has TRBV28 and TRBJ2-1, with D perhaps matching TRBD2 (5 bases). From germline, CDR1 is MDHEN and CDR2 SYDVKM. CDR3 length: 14 residues. Between the trimmed V and J ends, which lost 5 bases and 7 bases, there was a span of 15 bases. The CDR3 spells CASSPRGIGNEQFF. The DNA for the CDR3 is TGTGCCAGCAGTCCCCGGGGAATTGGGAATGAGCAGTTCTTC.

Remarks on this clone: This sample includes further DNA sequences coding for the same CDR3. CDR3 DNA sequence: TGTGCCAGCAGCTTTAGAACCTACGAGCAGTACTTC. Protein sequence: CASSFRTYEQYF. The chain is built from TRBV5-8 and TRBJ2-7; D is undetermined. The CDR3 has 12 amino acids. V was clipped by 2 bases and J by 2 bases, with 5 bases between them. Germline V gene sequence: CDR1 SGHTS, CDR2 YDEGEE.

The chain has TRBV27 and TRBJ1-5; TRBD1 matches at 9 bases. The CDR3 is 16 amino acids. The germline V gene encodes CDR1 MNHEY and CDR2 SMNVEV (reference sequence). The junction had 6 bases not matched to a gene; V was cut back by 6 bases and J by 0 bases. This CDR3 is CASSPGTGYSNQPQHF. DNA for the CDR3: TGTGCCAGCAGCCCCGGGACAGGGTATAGCAATCAGCCCCAGCATTTT.

The chain is built from TRBV6-1 and TRBJ2-7, with 7 bases identical to TRBD1. This CDR3 is 15 amino acids long. Germline V CDR1 and CDR2: MNHNS, SASEGT. The J segment lost 2 bases and the V segment lost 2 bases, leaving 6 bases of the junction unmatched. Here the CDR3 reads CASSEIGTAAYEQYF. CDR3 nucleotides: TGTGCCAGCAGTGAAATAGGGACAGCAGCCTACGAGCAGTACTTC.

V usage is TRBV7-3 and J usage is TRBJ2-1; TRBD2 matches at 10 bases. Per germline, CDR1 SGHTA and CDR2 FQGTGA. This CDR3 is 16 amino acids long. J was trimmed by 0 bases and V by 5 bases; bases with no gene match: 4. CDR3 in amino acids: CASSPSGSFSYNEQFF. Here the CDR3 DNA reads TGTGCCAGCAGCCCTAGCGGGAGTTTCTCCTACAATGAGCAGTTCTTC.

The rearrangement links TRBV10-1 to TRBJ2-5, with 9 bases fitting TRBD2. The V gene's germline CDR1 is WNHNN and CDR2 SYGVQD (reference sequence). With V trimmed by 7 bases and J by 4 bases, 7 bases remained unmatched. The CDR3 is 14 residues long. As DNA, the CDR3 is TGCGCCAGCAAAGTAGCGGGAGTTGTAGAGACCCAGTACTTC. Its translation: CASKVAGVVETQYF.

The chain has TRBV9 and TRBJ1-1; 7 nucleotides agree with TRBD1. Losses at the gene ends were 4 bases for V and 6 bases for J; bases not matched to a gene: 9. In germline, CDR1 is SGDLS, CDR2 YYNGEE. The CDR3 runs 14 residues. CDR3 coding DNA: TGTGCCAGCAGCCGTAGTGGAGGGGGCTCTGAAGCTTTCTTT. It codes for CASSRSGGGSEAFF.

This clone showed up just a few times. V is TRBV6-6 and J is TRBJ2-1; 7 nucleotides align to TRBD2. V trimming: 2 bases; J trimming: 6 bases; junction bases outside the gene matches: 4. Looked up from germline, CDR1 is MNHNY and CDR2 is SVGAGI (reference sequence). The CDR3 runs 14 residues. The CDR3 nucleotides are TGTGCCAGCAGTTACGGGGGGGGTGTCAATGAGCAGTTCTTC. Protein: CASSYGGGVNEQFF.

The chain has TRBV6-4 and TRBJ2-3; 11 bases are a match to TRBD2. CDR1 is MRHNA, CDR2 SNTAGT, per germline. The CDR3 spans 15 residues. The ends lost 4 bases at V and 10 bases at J; junction bases unmatched: 10. Here the CDR3 reads CASSVSLAGEDPQYF. As DNA, the CDR3 is TGTGCCAGCAGTGTTTCACTAGCGGGAGAGGATCCGCAGTATTTT.

The chain combines TRBV9 with TRBJ1-6; a weak D match, TRBD1 (6 bases). This CDR3 comprises 15 residues. The germline V gene has CDR1 SGDLS and CDR2 YYNGEE. Trimming stripped 4 bases from V and 8 bases from J, with 16 bases between. The CDR3 DNA follows: TGTGCCAGCAGCCTTAGAGGGGACAAGGATTCACCCCTCCACTTT. This translates into CASSLRGDKDSPLHF.

The CDR3 region has the DNA TGCGCCAGCAGCCAGTTGGGCAACCTTCAGCTAGCGGGAGGGCCGTCCTACAATGAGCAGTTCTTC. Its translation is CASSQLGNLQLAGGPSYNEQFF. V and J are TRBV4-3 and TRBJ2-1; 12 positions match TRBD2. CDR1 and CDR2 from the germline V gene are LGHNA and YSLEER. This CDR3 has 22 amino acids. V lost 3 bases, J lost 1 base, and 19 bases stayed unmatched.

The chain employs TRBV25-1 and TRBJ1-5; a possible D gene is TRBD1 (5 bases). The CDR3 spans 17 residues. The V and J ends lost 1 base and 0 bases respectively, with 13 bases between them. Germline values: CDR1 MGHDK, CDR2 SYGVNS. In DNA form, the CDR3 reads TGTGCCAGCAGTGAATCCGGAGACAGCTATAGCAATCAGCCCCAGCATTTT. It is translated as CASSESGDSYSNQPQHF.